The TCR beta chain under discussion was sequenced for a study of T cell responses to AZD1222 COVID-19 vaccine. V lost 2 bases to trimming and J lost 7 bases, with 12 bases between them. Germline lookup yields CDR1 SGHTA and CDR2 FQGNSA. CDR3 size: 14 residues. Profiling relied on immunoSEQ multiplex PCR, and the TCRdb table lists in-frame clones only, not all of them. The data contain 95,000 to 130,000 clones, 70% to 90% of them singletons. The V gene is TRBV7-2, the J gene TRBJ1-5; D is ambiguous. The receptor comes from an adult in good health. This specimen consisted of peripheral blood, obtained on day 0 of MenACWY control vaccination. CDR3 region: CASSLNYGDQPQHF. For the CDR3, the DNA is TGTGCCAGCAGCTTAAATTATGGAGACCAGCCCCAGCATTTT.